This T cell receptor beta chain was captured by sequencing in a study of T-cell reconstitution after alpha-beta-depleted transplantation in children. This clonotype was seen at least ten times. Unique molecular identifiers tagged the TCRbeta library. TCRdb passed the PCR reads through MiXCR, listing each CDR3 protein once. The sample has approximately 520,000 distinct CDR3 sequences, approximately 32% seen once. The V and J ends lost 4 bases and 5 bases, in that order; junction bases with no gene match: 4. CDR1 and CDR2 from the germline V gene are SQVTM and ANQGSEA. The CDR3 covers 12 residues. The sequencing here drew on PBMCs from the stem cell graft donor, taken from the stem cell graft. This chain uses TRBV29-1 with TRBJ1-1; 7 bases align to TRBD1. This TCR was recovered from a human donor who donated a stem cell graft to a child with aplastic anemia. DNA of the CDR3: TGCAGCGTTGGACAGGGTTCGACTGAAGCTTTCTTT. This codes for CSVGQGSTEAFF.